A selection of T cell receptor beta chains follows, all from one sample in a study of control samples from healthy donors and cancer patients. The protocol was immunoSEQ multiplex PCR, while the TCRdb copy is restricted to in-frame clones and leaves out a portion. This repertoire shows 210,000 or so clones, about 90% found once; its top ten account for 1.5% to 2%. The sequencing input was blood. These receptor sequences come from a man between 25 and 39 years old in good health. CDR3s include the opening cysteine and the closing phenylalanine or tryptophan. Fields, in order: J gene, V gene, D gene, clone size, CDR3 protein, CDR3 DNA. D genes are given only for firm matches. Rows may omit the clone size; those that give it use once, few, many or a size class.

TRBJ2-7	TRBV7-9	TRBD1	.	CASSLRQGFGEQYF	TGTGCCAGCAGCTTAAGACAGGGTTTCGGCGAGCAGTACTTC
TRBJ2-4	TRBV18	.	once	CASSPIKNIQYF	TGTGCCAGCTCACCCATAAAAAACATTCAGTACTTC
TRBJ2-3	TRBV30	.	.	CAWSPSRDTQYF	TGTGCCTGGAGTCCGTCCCGAGATACGCAGTATTTT
TRBJ2-1	TRBV7-9	TRBD2	.	CASSSGTSGGPYNEQFF	TGTGCCAGCAGCTCCGGGACTAGCGGGGGGCCCTACAATGAGCAGTTCTTC
TRBJ2-2	TRBV29-1	.	.	CSVGADTNTGELFF	TGCAGCGTCGGGGCAGATACGAACACCGGGGAGCTGTTTTTT
TRBJ1-3	TRBV5-1	.	.	CASSLPGRGNTIYF	TGCGCCAGCAGCTTGCCAGGACGAGGAAACACCATATATTTT
TRBJ1-4	TRBV6-5	TRBD1	.	CASSYSIAGGQKLFF	TGTGCCAGCAGTTACTCGATCGCAGGGGGACAAAAACTGTTTTTT
TRBJ2-3	TRBV12-5	TRBD2	.	CASARGPSGGPPSTDTQYF	TGTGCTAGTGCCCGGGGGCCCAGCGGGGGGCCCCCCTCCACAGATACGCAGTATTTT
TRBJ1-5	TRBV7-9	.	.	CASSLDRPGQPQHF	TGTGCCAGCAGCTTAGATCGGCCCGGGCAGCCCCAGCATTTT
TRBJ1-6	TRBV2	.	.	CASSETGFSPLHF	TGTGCCAGCAGTGAGACAGGTTTTTCACCCCTCCACTTT
TRBJ2-1	TRBV5-8	.	.	CASSLRTYTIKENEQFF	TGTGCCAGCAGCTTGAGAACCTACACGATTAAGGAAAATGAGCAGTTCTTC
TRBJ1-1	TRBV12-5	.	.	CASGLRLEGEAFF	TGTGCTAGTGGTTTACGTTTGGAGGGTGAAGCTTTCTTT
TRBJ1-1	TRBV7-9	.	.	CASSLAAGEAFF	TGTGCCAGCAGCTTAGCCGCAGGGGAAGCTTTCTTT
TRBJ2-7	TRBV4-2	.	.	CASSYNRGPTSYEQYF	TGTGCCAGCAGCTACAACCGGGGGCCGACCTCCTACGAGCAGTACTTC
TRBJ1-1	TRBV3-1/TRBV3-2	TRBD1	few	CASSQDIRTGFTEAFF	TGTGCCAGCAGCCAAGATATCAGGACAGGGTTCACTGAAGCTTTCTTT
TRBJ1-5	TRBV5-1	TRBD1	.	CASSLGQGGQPQHF	TGCGCCAGCAGCCTGGGACAGGGCGGTCAGCCCCAGCATTTT
TRBJ2-5	TRBV19	.	.	CASSMSRGETQYF	TGTGCCAGTAGTATGTCTAGGGGAGAGACCCAGTACTTC
TRBJ2-2	TRBV28	.	.	CASSSPGLYTGELFF	TGTGCCAGCAGTTCGCCGGGACTTTACACCGGGGAGCTGTTTTTT
TRBJ1-1	TRBV15	.	once	CATSRATLGAGNTEAFF	TGTGCCACCAGCAGAGCTACCCTGGGGGCGGGGAACACTGAAGCTTTCTTT
TRBJ1-5	TRBV10-2	TRBD1	.	CASREQGARNQPQHF	TGCGCCAGCAGGGAACAGGGGGCGAGGAATCAGCCCCAGCATTTT
TRBJ1-1	TRBV13	TRBD1	.	CASSPGQGRETEAFF	TGTGCCAGCAGCCCGGGACAGGGGCGAGAGACTGAAGCTTTCTTT
TRBJ1-5	TRBV12-5	.	.	CASGGVRTAVGVNQPQHF	TGTGCTAGTGGGGGGGTTAGGACTGCCGTTGGGGTTAATCAGCCCCAGCATTTT
TRBJ2-1	TRBV30	.	.	CAWSRKVAGEYNEQFF	TGTGCCTGGAGCCGAAAGGTGGCAGGGGAATACAATGAGCAGTTCTTC
TRBJ1-3	TRBV9	.	.	CASSMPGRSGNTIYF	TGTGCCAGCAGCATGCCAGGCCGCTCTGGAAACACCATATATTTT
TRBJ1-1	TRBV5-1	TRBD1	.	CASSLVAGGRQGSTEAFF	TGCGCCAGCAGCTTGGTGGCTGGGGGCAGACAGGGTAGCACTGAAGCTTTCTTT
TRBJ1-2	TRBV5-3	.	.	CARSLGGSSNYGYTF	TGTGCCAGAAGCTTGGGAGGGAGCTCAAACTATGGCTACACCTTC
TRBJ2-1	TRBV2	TRBD1	.	CAIDRGGGNEQFF	TGTGCCATAGACAGGGGAGGAGGCAATGAGCAGTTCTTC
TRBJ1-6	TRBV6-5	.	.	CASSGGLYNSPLHF	TGTGCCAGCTCGGGGGGGCTCTATAATTCACCCCTCCACTTT